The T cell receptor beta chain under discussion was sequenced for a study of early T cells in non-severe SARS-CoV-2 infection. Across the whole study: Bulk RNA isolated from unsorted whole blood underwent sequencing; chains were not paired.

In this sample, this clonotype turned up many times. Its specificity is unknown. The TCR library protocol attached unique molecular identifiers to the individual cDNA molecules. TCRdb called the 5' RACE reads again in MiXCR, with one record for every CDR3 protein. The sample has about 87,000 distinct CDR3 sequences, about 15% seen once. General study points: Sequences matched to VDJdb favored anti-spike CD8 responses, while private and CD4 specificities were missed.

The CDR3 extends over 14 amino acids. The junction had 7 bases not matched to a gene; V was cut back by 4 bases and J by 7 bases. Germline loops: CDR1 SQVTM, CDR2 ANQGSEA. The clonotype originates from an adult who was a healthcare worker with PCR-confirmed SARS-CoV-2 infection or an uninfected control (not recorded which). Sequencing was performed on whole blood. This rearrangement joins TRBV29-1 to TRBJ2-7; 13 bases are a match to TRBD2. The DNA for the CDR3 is TGCAGCGTTGGCCTGACTAGCGGGGGGCGGGAGCAGTACTTC. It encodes CSVGLTSGGREQYF.